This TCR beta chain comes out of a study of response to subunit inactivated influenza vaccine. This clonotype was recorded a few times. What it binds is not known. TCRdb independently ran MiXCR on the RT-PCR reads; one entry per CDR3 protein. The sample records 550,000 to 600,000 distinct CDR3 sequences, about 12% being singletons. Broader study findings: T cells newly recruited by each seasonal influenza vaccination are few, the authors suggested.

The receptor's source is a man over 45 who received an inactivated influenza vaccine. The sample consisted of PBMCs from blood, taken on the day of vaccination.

Here the CDR3 DNA reads TGCAGCGTTGGCATCGGTAATAATGAAAAACTGTTTTTT. This sequence encodes CSVGIGNNEKLFF. The chain employs TRBV29-1 and TRBJ1-4; D is unresolved. Trimming removed 4 bases from V and 4 bases from J, with 10 bases in between. The CDR3 covers 13 residues. Germline CDR1 is SQVTM and CDR2 is ANQGSEA.